The next 2 T cell receptor beta chains were all read from a single sample in a study of T cell responses to AZD1222 COVID-19 vaccine listed by TCRdb under 2021. The time point label of this sample denotes: about 28 days (+/-7) after the second vaccine dose. The library was built by means of the immunoSEQ multiplex PCR assay. Drawn from immuneACCESS, this table holds only the in-frame rearrangements with V and J called that TCRdb kept. Clones are partly lost; checked studies trace under half to an unresolved V gene and leave the rest unexplained. The sample table lists 95,000 to 110,000 clones, 75% to 95% of them with a count of one. The leading ten clones occupy 5% to 7.5% of the sample. Sequencing used peripheral blood, obtained 28 days after the second AZD1222 dose. The receptor set was obtained from an adult who received the AZD1222 COVID-19 vaccine.

The chain combines TRBV6-5 with TRBJ2-4, with D unclear. The germline V gene encodes CDR1 MNHEY and CDR2 SVGAGI. The CDR3 covers 12 residues. Trimming left V 7 bases short and J 9 bases short, with 13 bases between. CDR3 DNA sequence: TGTGCCAGCACCAAGAATGGTGGCATTCAGTACTTC. Translated: CASTKNGGIQYF.

Regarding this clone: The junction shows a germline mismatch at one end, possibly a read error. The chain employs TRBV7-7 and TRBJ1-1; D is unresolved. There are 13 residues in the CDR3. Germline V CDR1 and CDR2: SSHAT, FNYEAQ (reference sequence). CDR3 protein: CASSLKENTEAFF. The CDR3, as DNA: TGTGCTAGCAGCTTGAAGGAGAACACTGAAGCTTTCTTT.